This T cell receptor (beta chain) was identified during a study of cytomegalovirus exposure and HLA in healthy donors. Per the germline V gene, CDR1 is MNHEY and CDR2 is SVGAGI. Trimming removed 6 bases at V and 1 base at J, with 13 bases between. This CDR3 has 14 amino acids. PCR was performed using 60 Vbeta and 13 Jbeta primers. TCRdb's table, derived via immunoSEQ multiplex PCR, lists solely in-frame clones and lacks some. This sample has 150,000 to 200,000 clones, with around 79% found just once. All the people who gave samples were healthy bone marrow donors. The chain couples TRBV6-5 to TRBJ2-7, with D possibly TRBD2 on 6 matching bases. This receptor was obtained from a woman aged 25 to 39 in good health and CMV-seropositive. Sequenced sample: PBMCs. The CDR3 DNA sequence: TGTGCCAGCAGACCGGGAGCGGCGTCCTACGAGCAGTACTTC. Residues: CASRPGAASYEQYF.